These 19 T cell receptor beta chains were sequenced from one sample in a study of blood T cell repertoires in COVID-19. Profiled with immunoSEQ multiplex PCR; TCRdb holds only in-frame clones, not every one. The data hold roughly 250,000 clones, with approximately 86% observed a single time. Sequences were obtained from PBMCs or T cells enriched from blood (not recorded which). These receptors were taken from a woman in her 30s with acute COVID-19.

CDR3 sequence: CASSLGLGRGGYNEQFF. The DNA for the CDR3 is TGTGCCAGCAGTTTAGGCCTCGGGCGGGGGGGATACAATGAGCAGTTCTTC. The chain recombines TRBV28 with TRBJ2-1; 9 bases fit TRBD2. This CDR3 comprises 17 residues. The junction had 9 bases not matched to a gene; V was cut back by 2 bases and J by 4 bases. From germline, CDR1 is MDHEN and CDR2 SYDVKM.

The chain uses TRBV5-1 and TRBJ2-3, with D maybe TRBD2 (5 bases). Germline V gives CDR1 SGHRS, CDR2 YFSETQ. Trimming took off 4 bases at V and 4 bases at J, with 22 bases between the two ends. The CDR3 has 17 residues. CDR3 DNA: TGCGCCAGCAGCCTCCTGGTGGGCGGGCAGAGCTCAGATACGCAGTATTTT. Translated, it gives CASSLLVGGQSSDTQYF.

This chain uses TRBV2 with TRBJ1-4; 11 positions agree with TRBD1. Germline lookup yields CDR1 SNHLY and CDR2 FYNNEI. V was pared by 8 bases and J by 5 bases, with 4 bases of the junction left unmatched. The CDR3 spans 14 residues. In DNA, the CDR3 is TGTGCCAGCGTCCGGGACAGGGGGAATGAAAAACTGTTTTTT. Its translation: CASVRDRGNEKLFF. Variable domain in full (rest from reference TRBV2 and TRBJ1-4): EPEVTQTPSHQVTQMGQEVILRCVPISNHLYFYWYRQILGQKVEFLVSFYNNEISEKSEIFDDQFSVERPDGSNFTLKIRSTKLEDSAMYFCASVRDRGNEKLFFGSGTQLSVL.

The V gene is TRBV5-1, the J gene TRBJ2-7; 9 bases line up with TRBD2. V shed 4 bases, J shed 5 bases, and the junction held 7 bases outside the gene matches. The germline gives CDR1 SGHRS, CDR2 YFSETQ. The CDR3 has 14 amino acids. CDR3 amino acids: CASSRGLASHEQYF. For the CDR3, the DNA is TGCGCCAGCAGCAGGGGACTAGCATCACACGAGCAGTACTTC.

The chain links TRBV12-3 or TRBV12-4 to TRBJ1-2, with D perhaps matching TRBD1 (5 bases). V lost 3 bases to trimming and J lost 8 bases, with 13 bases between them. This CDR3 is 13 amino acids long. This CDR3 is CASSFGGAWGYTF. For the CDR3, the DNA is TGTGCCAGCAGTTTCGGGGGAGCGTGGGGCTACACCTTC.

The chain couples TRBV2 to TRBJ1-2, with 10 bases aligning to TRBD1. Germline V lookup: CDR1 SNHLY, CDR2 FYNNEI. The V and J ends lost 6 bases and 0 bases, in that order; junction bases with no gene match: 10. The length of the CDR3 is 17 residues. The CDR3 loop reads CASSRPGQGTSNYGYTF. The CDR3 DNA sequence: TGTGCCAGCAGCCGCCCGGGACAGGGGACTTCTAACTATGGCTACACCTTC. Combining the CDR3 with reference TRBV2 and TRBJ1-2 gives the whole variable domain EPEVTQTPSHQVTQMGQEVILRCVPISNHLYFYWYRQILGQKVEFLVSFYNNEISEKSEIFDDQFSVERPDGSNFTLKIRSTKLEDSAMYFCASSRPGQGTSNYGYTFGSGTRLTVV.

J is TRBJ1-5 and V is TRBV7-2; the match to TRBD1 covers 12 bases. The ends lost 5 bases at V and 2 bases at J; junction bases unmatched: 4. The germline V gene encodes CDR1 SGHTA and CDR2 FQGNSA. The CDR3 extends over 16 amino acids. CDR3 in amino acids: CASSGTGGFGNQPQHF. The CDR3 DNA is TGTGCCAGCAGCGGGACAGGGGGCTTCGGCAATCAGCCCCAGCATTTT.

This clone was observed a single time. J is TRBJ2-7 and V is TRBV5-4, with D possibly being TRBD2 (7 bases). This CDR3 spans 15 amino acids. Between the trimmed V and J ends, which lost 3 bases and 0 bases, there was a span of 13 bases. In germline, CDR1 is SGHNT, CDR2 YYREEE (reference sequence). DNA for the CDR3: TGTGCCAGCAGCTGGGGGGGGGCCGGCTCCTACGAGCAGTACTTC. This gives the protein CASSWGGAGSYEQYF.

The CDR3 reads CASSLALEGYEQYF. DNA of the CDR3: TGTGCCAGCAGCTTAGCGTTAGAGGGCTACGAGCAGTACTTC. This sequence joins TRBV11-1 and TRBJ2-7; tentatively, D is TRBD2 (5 bases). Germline loops: CDR1 SGHAT, CDR2 FQDESV (reference sequence). V shed 0 bases and J shed 3 bases, with 9 bases lying between them. This CDR3 is 14 amino acids long.

The V and J genes are TRBV6-5 and TRBJ1-2, with D possibly being TRBD1 (6 bases). The CDR3 spans 15 residues. With 0 bases removed from V and 8 bases from J, the gap between germline ends came to 16 bases. CDR1 is MNHEY, CDR2 SVGAGI, per germline. As DNA, the CDR3 is TGTGCCAGCAGTTACTCTGTGGGTGCAGGGGAAGGCTACACCTTC. Translated: CASSYSVGAGEGYTF.

V is TRBV28 and J is TRBJ2-3; perhaps TRBD2 as D (6 bases). Germline CDR1 reads MDHEN; CDR2 reads SYDVKM. This CDR3 contains 12 residues. The V end was cut by 6 bases, the J end by 5 bases, with 9 bases between. CDR3 in DNA: TGTGCCAGCAGGCCTAGCGTAGATACGCAGTATTTT. Amino acid sequence: CASRPSVDTQYF.

This clone occurred a few times. CDR3 in amino acids: CASMGTGGGNTIYF. CDR3 DNA sequence: TGTGCCAGTATGGGAACAGGGGGCGGAAACACCATATATTTT. The J gene is TRBJ1-3, the V gene TRBV19; TRBD1 aligns across 9 bases. The germline V gene encodes CDR1 LNHDA and CDR2 SQIVND (reference sequence). The V segment lost 7 bases and the J segment 4 bases; nucleotides outside the gene matches: 5. This CDR3 contains 14 residues.

This clone was seen just once. V and J are TRBV6-1 and TRBJ2-7; D ambiguous. This CDR3 spans 14 amino acids. CDR1 is MNHNS, CDR2 SASEGT, per germline. Trimming took off 1 base at V and 0 bases at J, with 7 bases between the two ends. The CDR3 DNA follows: TGTGCCAGCAGTGAAGTCGTTAACTCCTACGAGCAGTACTTC. Protein sequence: CASSEVVNSYEQYF.

The chain couples TRBV2 to TRBJ2-3; 12 nucleotides align to TRBD1. Looked up from germline, CDR1 is SNHLY and CDR2 is FYNNEI. V dropped 8 bases and J dropped 3; count of bases not matched to a gene: 21. This CDR3 has 20 residues. Written as DNA, the CDR3 is TGTGCCAGCTGGGCGAACCTTTGGGGGGACAGGGGGCGGTGGACAGATACGCAGTATTTT. Amino acids: CASWANLWGDRGRWTDTQYF.

The chain recombines TRBV5-4 with TRBJ1-1; 7 positions agree with TRBD1. Germline-derived CDR1 and CDR2 are SGHNT and YYREEE (reference sequence). Losses at the gene ends were 3 bases for V and 4 bases for J; bases not matched to a gene: 9. CDR3 size: 15 residues. As DNA, the CDR3 is TGTGCCAGCAGCTCCATACAGGGGTTGGGCACTGAAGCTTTCTTT. Translating gives CASSSIQGLGTEAFF.

The chain links TRBV14 to TRBJ2-3; 7 bases line up with TRBD2. The CDR3 is 16 residues long. The V segment lost 3 bases and the J segment 4 bases; nucleotides outside the gene matches: 10. CDR1 and CDR2 from the germline V gene are SGHDN and FVKESK. CDR3 nucleotides: TGTGCCAGCAGCCAGCTTTTTAGCGGGTTCGCAGATACGCAGTATTTT. Protein sequence: CASSQLFSGFADTQYF.

The V call is TRBV2, the J call TRBJ1-1, with D possibly being TRBD1 (6 bases). CDR3 length: 16 amino acids. Germline V gives CDR1 SNHLY, CDR2 FYNNEI. Between the trimmed V and J ends, which lost 5 bases and 4 bases, there was a span of 20 bases. The CDR3 nucleotides are TGTGCCAGCAGTAGGACAGTGGTTGGGTCATCCACTGAAGCTTTCTTT. It yields the protein CASSRTVVGSSTEAFF.

The CDR3 spells CASRDLKTEAFF. For the CDR3, the DNA is TGTGCCAGCAGGGACTTAAAGACTGAAGCTTTCTTT. The V gene is TRBV6-5, the J gene TRBJ1-1; D call uncertain. Germline CDR1 MNHEY, CDR2 SVGAGI. The germline V and J ends were trimmed by 6 bases and 5 bases, with 10 bases remaining between them. CDR3 length: 12 residues.

The chain employs TRBV28 and TRBJ1-4; 7 bases are shared with TRBD1. Germline V gives CDR1 MDHEN, CDR2 SYDVKM. The CDR3 runs to 13 residues. J was trimmed by 7 bases and V by 6 bases; bases with no gene match: 5. The CDR3 is CASRKQGSEKLFF. The CDR3, as DNA: TGTGCCAGCAGGAAACAGGGGAGTGAAAAACTGTTTTTT. Full variable domain (rest looked up from reference TRBV28 and TRBJ1-4): DVKVTQSSRYLVKRTGEKVFLECVQDMDHENMFWYRQDPGLGLRLIYFSYDVKMKEKGDIPEGYSVSREKKERFSLILESASTNQTSMYLCASRKQGSEKLFFGSGTQLSVL.